The source of this TCR beta chain is a study of blood T cell repertoires in COVID-19. The wider study: From T cells, B-cell-depleted T cells, or PBMCs came the material, which was cDNA or gDNA.

Authors' methods: Reference gene primer amplification gave nucleated cell count estimates. The protocol was immunoSEQ multiplex PCR, while the TCRdb copy is restricted to in-frame clones and leaves out a portion. Clonal size and the V and J genes are those of that table, whereas D and trimming came from the DNA. Of hundreds of thousands of clones in the sample, 88% were seen once. The length of the CDR3 is 16 residues. The germline V gene encodes CDR1 PRHDT and CDR2 FYEKMQ (reference sequence). V lost 8 bases, J lost 3 bases, and 12 bases stayed unmatched. This clone was recorded only once. The chain employs TRBV13 and TRBJ2-3, with 9 bases matching TRBD2. The source is a man between 18 and 35 years old with active or convalescent COVID-19. The sequenced sample was peripheral blood. The CDR3 sequence: CASGDTERGATDTQYF. The CDR3 region has the DNA TGTGCCAGCGGCGATACAGAGCGGGGGGCGACAGATACGCAGTATTTT.